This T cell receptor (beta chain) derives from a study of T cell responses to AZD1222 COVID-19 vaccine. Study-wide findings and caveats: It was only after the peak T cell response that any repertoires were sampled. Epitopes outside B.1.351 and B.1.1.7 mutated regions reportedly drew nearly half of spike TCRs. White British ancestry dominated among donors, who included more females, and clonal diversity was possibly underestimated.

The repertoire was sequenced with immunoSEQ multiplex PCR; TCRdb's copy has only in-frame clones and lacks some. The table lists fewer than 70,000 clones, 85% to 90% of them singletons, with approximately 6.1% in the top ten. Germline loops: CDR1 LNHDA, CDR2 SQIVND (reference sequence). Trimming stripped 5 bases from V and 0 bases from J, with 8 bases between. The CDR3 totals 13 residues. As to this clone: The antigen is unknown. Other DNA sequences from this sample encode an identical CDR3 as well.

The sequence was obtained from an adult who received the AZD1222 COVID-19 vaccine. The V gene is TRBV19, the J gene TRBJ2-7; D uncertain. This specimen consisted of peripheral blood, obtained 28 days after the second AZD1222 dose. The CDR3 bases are TGTGCCAGTAGTTCCTTGGGCTCCTACGAGCAGTACTTC. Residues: CASSSLGSYEQYF.